The rows below give T cell receptor beta chains drawn from one sample of a study of cytomegalovirus exposure and HLA in healthy donors. TCRdb's copy holds only in-frame clones and misses some; the assay was immunoSEQ multiplex PCR. The table lists 35,000 to 50,000 clones, almost 70% of them singletons, with around 3.9% in the top ten. Sequenced material: PBMCs. The receptors derive from a man between 40 and 49 years old in good health and CMV-seronegative. Each CDR3 is given with its conserved first and last residue. A D gene is named only where the DNA matches it firmly. Clone size is stated in some rows and not others, as once, few, many or a class when expanded.

.,TRBD1,TRBV11-2,TRBJ1-4,TGTGCCAGCAGCTCCCGAGGCGCAGGGGGGCACTTCGGTGAAAAACTGTTTTTT,CASSSRGAGGHFGEKLFF
few,.,TRBV25-1,TRBJ1-6,TGTGCCAGCAGTGTGGGGAGCTCCTATAATTCACCCCTCCACTTT,CASSVGSSYNSPLHF
.,TRBD2,TRBV7-2,TRBJ2-1,TGTGCCAGCAGCTTAGTGGGGGGGGCCTACAATGAGCAGTTCTTC,CASSLVGGAYNEQFF
.,TRBD2,TRBV6-1,TRBJ2-3,TGTGCCAGCATCCGGACTAGATCCACAGATACGCAGTATTTT,CASIRTRSTDTQYF
few,.,TRBV7-9,TRBJ1-6,TGTGCCAGCAGCTTGCCTACAGGGCAATCACCCCTCCACTTT,CASSLPTGQSPLHF
few,TRBD2,TRBV30,TRBJ2-1,TGTGCCTGGTCTCTAGCGGGGGGCTACAATGAGCAGTTCTTC,CAWSLAGGYNEQFF
few,.,TRBV19,TRBJ1-6,TGTGCCAGTAGACGTGTAGGCGGAGGGACGTCACCCCTCCACTTT,CASRRVGGGTSPLHF
.,.,TRBV29-1,TRBJ2-1,TGCAGCGGTGGAGGCAATGAGCAGTTCTTC,CSGGGNEQFF
.,TRBD2,TRBV10-3,TRBJ2-1,TGTGCCATTAGAGACTTAAGCGGGGGAGCGAACAATGAGCAGTTCTTC,CAIRDLSGGANNEQFF
.,.,TRBV28,TRBJ1-3,TGTGCCAGCAGTGCCAGACTTGTCGCCTCTGGAAACACCATATATTTT,CASSARLVASGNTIYF
few,.,TRBV5-4,TRBJ1-6,TGTGCCAGCAGCTTCCCCGATAATTCACCCCTCCACTTT,CASSFPDNSPLHF
.,.,TRBV7-9,TRBJ1-4,TGTGCCAGCAGCGGACCGGGGGTTAATGAAAAACTGTTTTTT,CASSGPGVNEKLFF
.,.,TRBV7-2,TRBJ2-5,TGTGCCAGCAGCTCCGACTCGGCGGGGTGGGGAGCCCAGTACTTC,CASSSDSAGWGAQYF
.,.,TRBV27,TRBJ1-1,TGTGCCAGCAGTTTATTGGCGGTGGACACTGAAGCTTTCTTT,CASSLLAVDTEAFF
.,.,TRBV14,TRBJ1-2,TGTGCCAGCAGCCAAGATGCGGGCTCAAGCTATGGCTACACCTTC,CASSQDAGSSYGYTF
.,.,TRBV11-2,TRBJ1-6,TGTGCCAGCAGCCCGGTAAATTCACCCCTCCACTTT,CASSPVNSPLHF
.,TRBD1,TRBV4-1,TRBJ1-5,TGCGCCAGCAGCCGCACACCGTTGACAGGGAGCAATCAGCCCCAGCATTTT,CASSRTPLTGSNQPQHF
.,.,TRBV6-1,TRBJ2-7,TGTGCCAGCACCGAGCGTTACGAGCAGTACTTC,CASTERYEQYF
.,.,TRBV6-1,TRBJ1-5,TGTGCCAGCAGTGGGACAGTATATAGCAATCAGCCCCAGCATTTT,CASSGTVYSNQPQHF
once,TRBD2,TRBV6-4,TRBJ2-3,TGTGCCAGCAGTCCCGGGACTAACACAGATACGCAGTATTTT,CASSPGTNTDTQYF
.,.,TRBV7-8,TRBJ1-2,TGTGCCAGCAGCCCTCTAGGGGGAACTGGCTACACCTTC,CASSPLGGTGYTF
.,TRBD1,TRBV6-5,TRBJ1-2,TGTGCCAGCAGTCCTGGGACAGCCAACTATGGCTACACCTTC,CASSPGTANYGYTF
.,.,TRBV5-1,TRBJ1-1,TGCGCCAGCAGCCCGGGGACAAAAACCTACACTGAAGCTTTCTTT,CASSPGTKTYTEAFF
.,.,TRBV29-1,TRBJ1-2,TGCAGCGTTGAAGGTCGGTCCGGACAGCCATATGGCTACACCTTC,CSVEGRSGQPYGYTF
.,TRBD2,TRBV7-2,TRBJ2-5,TGTGCCAGCAGCTTACTGGGCCTAGCGGGCGTCCAAGAGACCCAGTACTTC,CASSLLGLAGVQETQYF
.,.,TRBV30,TRBJ2-5,TGTGCCTGGAGTGATCCGAAAAGGGGCAGGGAGACCCAGTACTTC,CAWSDPKRGRETQYF
few,.,TRBV19,TRBJ1-1,TGTGCCAGTAGTATAGGCGCCACTGAAGCTTTCTTT,CASSIGATEAFF
.,.,TRBV6-1,TRBJ1-6,TGTGCCAGCATTCAGGGAAGGGCTGATTCACCCCTCCACTTT,CASIQGRADSPLHF
.,TRBD1,TRBV7-9,TRBJ1-1,TGTGCCAGCAGACGTCCGACAGGGGACACTGAAGCTTTCTTT,CASRRPTGDTEAFF
few,TRBD1,TRBV30,TRBJ2-1,TGTGCCGGGGGGGGACAGGGCACGAATGAGCAGTTCTTC,CAGGGQGTNEQFF
.,.,TRBV30,TRBJ1-1,TGTGCCTTGGAGGAGGGGAAGACTGAAGCTTTCTTT,CALEEGKTEAFF
.,TRBD2,TRBV6-4,TRBJ2-3,TGTGCCAGCAGTCACGAGGGTAGCGGGGGAACCGATACGCAGTATTTT,CASSHEGSGGTDTQYF
.,TRBD1,TRBV11-2,TRBJ2-7,TGTGCCAGCAGCTTATACCTCGGGACAGGAGTTTACGAGCAGTACTTC,CASSLYLGTGVYEQYF
once,TRBD2,TRBV7-8,TRBJ2-7,TGTGCCAGCAGCCCTTGGACTAGCGGGGGGTACGAGCAGTACTTC,CASSPWTSGGYEQYF
.,TRBD1,TRBV29-1,TRBJ1-1,TGCAGCACCCGGGACAGGCGGAACACTGAAGCTTTCTTT,CSTRDRRNTEAFF